Listed below are T cell receptor beta chains from one sample, sequenced in a study of T-cell reconstitution after alpha-beta-depleted transplantation in children. TCRdb re-called the PCR reads with MiXCR, one entry per CDR3 protein. This table holds some 520,000 distinct CDR3 sequences, around a third found once. The starting material was PBMCs from the stem cell graft donor, obtained from the stem cell graft. The receptors shown here come from a human donor who donated a stem cell graft to a child with aplastic anemia. CDR3s include the opening cysteine and the closing phenylalanine or tryptophan. The order of the fields is J gene, clone size, V gene, D gene, CDR3 DNA, CDR3 protein. A D gene is named only where the DNA matches it firmly. Clone size is given for some rows only: seen once, a few or many times, or a class if the clone is expanded.

J gene: TRBJ2-7; clone size: -; V gene: TRBV4-3; D gene: TRBD1; CDR3 DNA: TGCGCCAGCAGCCAGAAAGCCGGGACAGGGCCCTACGAGCAGTACTTC; CDR3 protein: CASSQKAGTGPYEQYF
J gene: TRBJ2-6; clone size: -; V gene: TRBV13; D gene: TRBD1; CDR3 DNA: TGTGCCAGCAGTTCGAGGGGGCTTGGGGCCAACGTCCTGACTTTC; CDR3 protein: CASSSRGLGANVLTF
J gene: TRBJ2-7; clone size: -; V gene: TRBV5-1; D gene: TRBD1; CDR3 DNA: TGCGCCAGCAGCTCGGGACAGCGAAGCTACGAGCAGTACTTC; CDR3 protein: CASSSGQRSYEQYF
J gene: TRBJ2-3; clone size: -; V gene: TRBV7-7; D gene: TRBD2; CDR3 DNA: TGTGCCAGCAGCCAGACGGGAGGGCCTAAAGATTTT; CDR3 protein: CASSQTGGPKDF
J gene: TRBJ2-1; clone size: -; V gene: TRBV11-2; D gene: -; CDR3 DNA: TGTGCCAGCAGCTTAGACCTCAATAGGCCTATGGAGCAGTTCTTC; CDR3 protein: CASSLDLNRPMEQFF
J gene: TRBJ1-5; clone size: -; V gene: TRBV7-2; D gene: -; CDR3 DNA: TGTGCCAGCAGCGTGGGAGCGGGGGCGTTGGGCAATCAGCCCCAGCATTTT; CDR3 protein: CASSVGAGALGNQPQHF
J gene: TRBJ2-5; clone size: -; V gene: TRBV20-1; D gene: -; CDR3 DNA: TGCAGTGCTAGAGCCCCACCCCGGGGTACGTACCAAGAGACCCAGTACTTC; CDR3 protein: CSARAPPRGTYQETQYF
J gene: TRBJ1-5; clone size: -; V gene: TRBV28; D gene: -; CDR3 DNA: TGTGCCAGCAGTTTCTCGGCAGAACTGAGGTTGGGGCCCCAGCATTTT; CDR3 protein: CASSFSAELRLGPQHF
J gene: TRBJ1-1; clone size: once; V gene: TRBV5-1; D gene: -; CDR3 DNA: TGCGCCAGCAGCTTGGCCCCGGACATCCTGAACACTGAAGCTTTCTTT; CDR3 protein: CASSLAPDILNTEAFF
J gene: TRBJ2-1; clone size: few; V gene: TRBV20-1; D gene: -; CDR3 DNA: TGCAGTGCATACAGTCCGGGCAATGAGCAGTTCTTC; CDR3 protein: CSAYSPGNEQFF
J gene: TRBJ1-2; clone size: -; V gene: TRBV27; D gene: -; CDR3 DNA: TGTGCCAGCAGTTCCCGGAGGGGGGTGAACTATGGCTACACCTTC; CDR3 protein: CASSSRRGVNYGYTF
J gene: TRBJ2-4; clone size: few; V gene: TRBV6-2/TRBV6-3; D gene: -; CDR3 DNA: TGTGCCAGCAGCCGGGGTGGTGATGCCAAAAACATTCAGTACTTC; CDR3 protein: CASSRGGDAKNIQYF
J gene: TRBJ2-1; clone size: few; V gene: TRBV7-8; D gene: TRBD1; CDR3 DNA: TGTGCCAGCAGCACAGGACAGGGGTCCTACAATGAGCAGTTCTTC; CDR3 protein: CASSTGQGSYNEQFF
J gene: TRBJ1-1; clone size: -; V gene: TRBV9; D gene: TRBD1; CDR3 DNA: TGTGCCAGCAAACAGGGGGTGGGGAACACTGAAGCTTTCTTT; CDR3 protein: CASKQGVGNTEAFF
J gene: TRBJ2-1; clone size: -; V gene: TRBV20-1; D gene: TRBD2; CDR3 DNA: TGCAGTGCTCCCGAGCCATATGGGCGGGAGAGCTCCTACAATGAGCAGTTCTTC; CDR3 protein: CSAPEPYGRESSYNEQFF
J gene: TRBJ1-1; clone size: -; V gene: TRBV7-8; D gene: TRBD1; CDR3 DNA: TGTGCCAGCAGCTTAGAAGACAGGGCGTGGGGGAACACTGAAGCTTTCTTT; CDR3 protein: CASSLEDRAWGNTEAFF
J gene: TRBJ2-7; clone size: -; V gene: TRBV7-9; D gene: -; CDR3 DNA: TGTGCCAGCACCGAATATGATGGGGTCTACTACGAGCAGTACTTC; CDR3 protein: CASTEYDGVYYEQYF
J gene: TRBJ2-7; clone size: -; V gene: TRBV5-6; D gene: -; CDR3 DNA: TGTGCCAGCAGCTTTTTTACGGCGGCCGAGCAGTACTTC; CDR3 protein: CASSFFTAAEQYF
J gene: TRBJ1-1; clone size: -; V gene: TRBV12-3/TRBV12-4; D gene: TRBD1; CDR3 DNA: TGTGCCAGCAGTCCGCTGACAGGGGGCAACACTGAAGCTTTCTTT; CDR3 protein: CASSPLTGGNTEAFF
J gene: TRBJ1-4; clone size: once; V gene: TRBV7-2; D gene: -; CDR3 DNA: TGTGCCAGCAGCCCCCCTCCTAGTCACGAAAAACTGTTTTTT; CDR3 protein: CASSPPPSHEKLFF
J gene: TRBJ1-1; clone size: few; V gene: TRBV20-1; D gene: -; CDR3 DNA: TGCAGTGCTAGTATTACAGGCCTTGGGCTTCGGGCTGAAGCTTTCTTT; CDR3 protein: CSASITGLGLRAEAFF
J gene: TRBJ2-1; clone size: few; V gene: TRBV6-6; D gene: TRBD2; CDR3 DNA: TGTGCCAGCAGTACAAGCGGGATAAATGAGCAGTTCTTC; CDR3 protein: CASSTSGINEQFF
J gene: TRBJ1-3; clone size: few; V gene: TRBV28; D gene: -; CDR3 DNA: TGTGCCAGCAGCCCCGGGCGGGGGGCCGGAAACACCATATATTTT; CDR3 protein: CASSPGRGAGNTIYF
J gene: TRBJ2-5; clone size: -; V gene: TRBV7-6; D gene: TRBD2; CDR3 DNA: TGTGCCAGCAGCTTGTTCTTACTAGCGGGGAACCAAGAGACCCAGTACTTC; CDR3 protein: CASSLFLLAGNQETQYF
J gene: TRBJ1-1; clone size: -; V gene: TRBV27; D gene: -; CDR3 DNA: TGTGCCAGCAGCCTGACCCCATCTGGGAACACTGAAGCTTTCTTT; CDR3 protein: CASSLTPSGNTEAFF
J gene: TRBJ2-1; clone size: few; V gene: TRBV10-3; D gene: TRBD2; CDR3 DNA: TGTGCCATCAGTGAGTCCTCCGGGAGGGAGCAGTTCTTC; CDR3 protein: CAISESSGREQFF
J gene: TRBJ2-3; clone size: -; V gene: TRBV7-2; D gene: -; CDR3 DNA: TGTGCCAGCAGCTTAGATCTATTAAGCACAGATACGCAGTATTTT; CDR3 protein: CASSLDLLSTDTQYF
J gene: TRBJ1-2; clone size: few; V gene: TRBV6-5; D gene: TRBD1; CDR3 DNA: TGTGCCAGCAGTTCGACCCGGGACAGGCATGGCTACACCTTC; CDR3 protein: CASSSTRDRHGYTF
J gene: TRBJ2-7; clone size: -; V gene: TRBV5-1; D gene: TRBD2; CDR3 DNA: TGCGCCAGCAGCCCGCTAGCGGTTCTGGACGAGCAGTACTTC; CDR3 protein: CASSPLAVLDEQYF
J gene: TRBJ2-2; clone size: -; V gene: TRBV9; D gene: -; CDR3 DNA: TGTGCCAGCAGCGTAGCATCCGGGAGGAACACCGGGGAGCTGTTTTTT; CDR3 protein: CASSVASGRNTGELFF
J gene: TRBJ1-1; clone size: -; V gene: TRBV19; D gene: TRBD1; CDR3 DNA: TGTGCCAGTAGAAGGACAGGGGAGATCACTGAAGCTTTCTTT; CDR3 protein: CASRRTGEITEAFF
J gene: TRBJ1-5; clone size: -; V gene: TRBV21-1; D gene: -; CDR3 DNA: TGTGCCAGCGACAGGGACAGGAGGGGCAATCAGCCCCAGCATTTT; CDR3 protein: CASDRDRRGNQPQHF
J gene: TRBJ2-1; clone size: -; V gene: TRBV30; D gene: -; CDR3 DNA: TGTGCCTGGAGCATGGACAGCTACAATGAGCAGTTCTTC; CDR3 protein: CAWSMDSYNEQFF
J gene: TRBJ2-5; clone size: -; V gene: TRBV10-3; D gene: TRBD1; CDR3 DNA: TGTGCCATCAGTGAGGGGACAGGGAGGCAAGAGACCCAGTACTTC; CDR3 protein: CAISEGTGRQETQYF
J gene: TRBJ2-5; clone size: few; V gene: TRBV28; D gene: -; CDR3 DNA: TGTGCCAGCAGTTACGGCGGTAGTCAAGAGACCCAGTACTTC; CDR3 protein: CASSYGGSQETQYF
J gene: TRBJ1-4; clone size: -; V gene: TRBV7-9; D gene: TRBD1; CDR3 DNA: TGTGCCAGCAGCTCTTATGACAGGGGAAACGAAAAACTGTTTTTT; CDR3 protein: CASSSYDRGNEKLFF
J gene: TRBJ2-7; clone size: -; V gene: TRBV30; D gene: TRBD2; CDR3 DNA: TGTGCCTGGAGGGAGCGGGGGCACTCCTACGAGCAGTACTTC; CDR3 protein: CAWRERGHSYEQYF
J gene: TRBJ2-3; clone size: -; V gene: TRBV20-1; D gene: TRBD1; CDR3 DNA: TGCAGTGTTGGGGGACAGCTTAGCACAGATACGCAGTATTTT; CDR3 protein: CSVGGQLSTDTQYF
J gene: TRBJ2-6; clone size: once; V gene: TRBV11-2; D gene: -; CDR3 DNA: TGTGCCAGCAGTCGAAACTCTGGGGCCAACGTCCTGACTTTC; CDR3 protein: CASSRNSGANVLTF
J gene: TRBJ2-5; clone size: -; V gene: TRBV3-1; D gene: -; CDR3 DNA: TGTGCCAGCAGCCAAAAAGGAAGGCCACAAGAGACCCAGTACTTC; CDR3 protein: CASSQKGRPQETQYF
J gene: TRBJ2-7; clone size: -; V gene: TRBV5-1; D gene: TRBD1; CDR3 DNA: TGCGCCAGCAGGGAAGGGACAGGGGGCAAATACGAGCAGTACTTC; CDR3 protein: CASREGTGGKYEQYF
J gene: TRBJ2-5; clone size: -; V gene: TRBV12-3/TRBV12-4; D gene: TRBD1; CDR3 DNA: TGTGCCAGCCGACGGGGGACAGGGTACCAAGAGACCCAGTACTTC; CDR3 protein: CASRRGTGYQETQYF